These T cell receptor beta chains were read from a single sample in a study of blood T cell repertoires in COVID-19. Clones were read by immunoSEQ multiplex PCR, and TCRdb kept only the in-frame ones, dropping some. The repertoire holds about 170,000 clones, with less than 85% as singletons. The sample consisted of peripheral blood. The receptors come from a woman aged 80 or over with acute or convalescent COVID-19. CDR3s include the opening cysteine and the closing phenylalanine or tryptophan. The order of the fields is clone size, V gene, D gene, J gene, CDR3 DNA, CDR3 protein. A D gene is named only where the DNA matches it firmly. Clone size, where shown, is once, few, many, or a class for clones that have expanded.

-	TRBV7-9	-	TRBJ1-5	TGTGCCAGCAGCGTCGATGAGAGTCAGCCCCAGCATTTT	CASSVDESQPQHF
-	TRBV20-1	-	TRBJ1-5	TGCAGTGCTAGTGCTCTTATTCAGCCCCAGCATTTT	CSASALIQPQHF
few	TRBV7-7	TRBD2	TRBJ2-5	TGTGCCAGCAGCTTAGGTCGGGGGGAGGAGACCCAGTACTTC	CASSLGRGEETQYF
-	TRBV15	-	TRBJ1-2	TGTGCCACCAGCAGAAAACAGGGAACTAACTATGGCTACACCTTC	CATSRKQGTNYGYTF
-	TRBV7-9	-	TRBJ1-2	TGTGCCAGCAGCCCACGAGTGGGCGGCTACACCTTC	CASSPRVGGYTF
-	TRBV10-3	-	TRBJ2-7	TGTGCCATCAGTGAGTCGGAACAGATGAGCTCCTACGAGCAGTACTTC	CAISESEQMSSYEQYF
-	TRBV10-1	TRBD2	TRBJ2-7	TGCGCCAGCCCCTCCTTGACTAGCGGGAGGGGCGAGCAGTACTTC	CASPSLTSGRGEQYF
once	TRBV6-5	-	TRBJ1-4	TGTGCCAGCAGTTACTCGCCTCGGGCAACTAATGAAAAACTGTTTTTT	CASSYSPRATNEKLFF
many	TRBV4-2	TRBD1	TRBJ1-5	TGTGCCAGTAGAAACCGGGACAGGGGGCGCAGACAGCCCCAGCATTTT	CASRNRDRGRRQPQHF
-	TRBV28	-	TRBJ1-1	TGTGCCAGCAGTTTTAGTTCTGCTGAAGCTTTCTTT	CASSFSSAEAFF
-	TRBV30	TRBD2	TRBJ2-3	TGTGCCTGGAGTACTGGGACTAGCGGATTCACAGATACGCAGTATTTT	CAWSTGTSGFTDTQYF
-	TRBV5-4	TRBD2	TRBJ2-5	TGTGCCAGCACTTTGACTAGCGGGAGCCGCCAAGAGACCCAGTACTTC	CASTLTSGSRQETQYF
-	TRBV3-1/TRBV3-2	-	TRBJ2-3	TGTGCCAGCAGCCAATCCGAGGAGTTCGCCACGCAGTATTTT	CASSQSEEFATQYF
-	TRBV3-1/TRBV3-2	TRBD1	TRBJ2-7	TGTGCCAGCAGCCACAGCTTAGGGACAGGGAGGGACGAGCAGTACTTC	CASSHSLGTGRDEQYF
-	TRBV7-9	-	TRBJ2-1	TGTGCCAGCAGCCCAGGGAGGTACAATGAGCAGTTCTTC	CASSPGRYNEQFF
-	TRBV5-1	TRBD1	TRBJ2-2	TGCGCCAGCAGCCGGCAACAGGGGGCAACACCGGAGCTGTTTTTT	CASSRQQGATPELFF
-	TRBV28	-	TRBJ2-2	TGTGCCAGCAGTATCGCGAACACCGGGGAGCTGTTTTTT	CASSIANTGELFF
-	TRBV28	-	TRBJ1-5	TGTGCCAGCAGGCAGGGTAACAATCAGCCCCAGCATTTT	CASRQGNNQPQHF
-	TRBV28	-	TRBJ1-6	TGTGCCAGCAGTTTGGGGCAGGGTGGTTCACCCCTCCACTTT	CASSLGQGGSPLHF
-	TRBV19	-	TRBJ1-4	TGTGCCAGTAGTATAGCCGGGGGATTGGAAAAACTGTTTTTT	CASSIAGGLEKLFF
-	TRBV24-1	-	TRBJ2-7	TGTGCCACCAGTGGTGGCAGGGGGACTTACGAGCAGTACTTC	CATSGGRGTYEQYF
-	TRBV9	TRBD1	TRBJ1-5	TGTGCCAGCAGCGTGACAGGGGAAGGGGGCCAGCCCCAGCATTTT	CASSVTGEGGQPQHF
-	TRBV30	-	TRBJ2-7	TGTGCCTGGAGTGTACGGGGGTACGAGCAGTACTTC	CAWSVRGYEQYF
-	TRBV18	-	TRBJ2-1	TGTGCCAGCTCACCATCCCGGGACAAGGAGAATGAGCAGTTCTTC	CASSPSRDKENEQFF
once	TRBV7-8	TRBD2	TRBJ2-2	TGTGCCAGCAGCTTAGCGGGAGCTAGCGGGATGGGGAACACCGGGGAGCTGTTTTTT	CASSLAGASGMGNTGELFF
-	TRBV28	-	TRBJ1-1	TGTGCCAGCAGTGAACGGGACACTGAAGCTTTCTTT	CASSERDTEAFF
-	TRBV18	TRBD1	TRBJ2-6	TGTGCCAGTGGACAGGGAGCCTCTGGGGCCAACGTCCTGACTTTC	CASGQGASGANVLTF
-	TRBV5-4	TRBD2	TRBJ2-5	TGTGCCAGCAGCTTCACTAGCGGGGTGGGGGAGACCCAGTACTTC	CASSFTSGVGETQYF
-	TRBV5-5	-	TRBJ2-1	TGTGCCAGCAGCTTCGGAGGCGGCTCCTACAATGAGCAGTTCTTC	CASSFGGGSYNEQFF
-	TRBV11-2	-	TRBJ1-6	TGTGCCAGCAGCCCGGGGGGGCGTGGGGGTTCACCCCTCCACTTT	CASSPGGRGGSPLHF
-	TRBV4-2	-	TRBJ1-1	TGTGCCAGCAGCCAAGTGTGGGGGCAAACTGAAGCTTTCTTT	CASSQVWGQTEAFF
-	TRBV27	TRBD2	TRBJ2-1	TGTGCCAGCAGTTTAGGTGGGAGGGCGGTATACAATGAGCAGTTCTTC	CASSLGGRAVYNEQFF
-	TRBV19	-	TRBJ1-6	TGTGCCAGTAGTACCGTCAGGGATTCACCCCTCCACTTT	CASSTVRDSPLHF
-	TRBV27	-	TRBJ1-2	TGTGCCAGCAGTTTATTCCAGAACTATGGCTACACCTTC	CASSLFQNYGYTF
-	TRBV19	-	TRBJ2-7	TGTGCCAGTAGTATAGCGCAGGGGTCCGTATACGAGCAGTACTTC	CASSIAQGSVYEQYF
-	TRBV9	TRBD1	TRBJ1-3	TGTGCCAGCAGCCCCCGACAGGGGGCCTTTCTAACCTCTGGAAACACCATATATTTT	CASSPRQGAFLTSGNTIYF
-	TRBV2	-	TRBJ2-1	TGTGCCAGCAAGAGGGAGCCTGATACGAATGAGCAGTTCTTC	CASKREPDTNEQFF
once	TRBV14	-	TRBJ1-1	TGTGCCAGCAGCCAAGATCAGGGGTCGCGGGCTTTCTTT	CASSQDQGSRAFF
-	TRBV5-1	-	TRBJ2-1	TGCGCCAGCAGCTTGGCGTCGGGCTCCTACAATGAGCAGTTCTTC	CASSLASGSYNEQFF
once	TRBV6-5	-	TRBJ1-2	TGTGCCAGCAGTTACTCAGGACAGCAGCAAGGTGGCTACACCTTC	CASSYSGQQQGGYTF
-	TRBV24-1	TRBD2	TRBJ2-1	TGTGCCACCTCCGGGACTAGCGGGAGGGACTACAATGAGCAGTTCTTC	CATSGTSGRDYNEQFF
-	TRBV18	TRBD2	TRBJ2-7	TGTGCCAGCTCACCACCGGGGCGGGGGGTCTCCGAGCAGTACTTC	CASSPPGRGVSEQYF